The entry below gives a single T cell receptor beta chain sequence along with its context. Its antigen is not known. The ends lost 5 bases at V and 7 bases at J; junction bases unmatched: 9. The CDR3 totals 14 residues. From germline, CDR1 is SGHVS and CDR2 FNYEAQ. This sample is part of a study of cytomegalovirus exposure and HLA in healthy donors. The study's findings and limits: With later analysis, a missense DCLRE1C variant became linked to TCR beta V- and J-gene trimming.

It was with 60 Vbeta and 13 Jbeta primers that the PCR ran. The authors' processing: Later work found 80 million or so unique TCR beta chains, with 9.5 million to 12 million shared. Clones were sequenced by immunoSEQ multiplex PCR, and TCRdb holds only the in-frame ones, with some missing. That table is the source of V, J and clone size, and D and trimming were worked out from the DNA. This sample's clone table lists about 25,000 clones. The receptor was isolated from a male donor in good health and CMV-seropositive. This rearrangement joins TRBV7-6 to TRBJ2-5, with TRBD2 identical over 8 bases. The sequencing sample was made of PBMCs. The CDR3 reads CASSPGGGQRTQYF. In DNA, the CDR3 is TGTGCCAGCAGCCCGGGGGGGGGCCAGCGGACCCAGTACTTC.